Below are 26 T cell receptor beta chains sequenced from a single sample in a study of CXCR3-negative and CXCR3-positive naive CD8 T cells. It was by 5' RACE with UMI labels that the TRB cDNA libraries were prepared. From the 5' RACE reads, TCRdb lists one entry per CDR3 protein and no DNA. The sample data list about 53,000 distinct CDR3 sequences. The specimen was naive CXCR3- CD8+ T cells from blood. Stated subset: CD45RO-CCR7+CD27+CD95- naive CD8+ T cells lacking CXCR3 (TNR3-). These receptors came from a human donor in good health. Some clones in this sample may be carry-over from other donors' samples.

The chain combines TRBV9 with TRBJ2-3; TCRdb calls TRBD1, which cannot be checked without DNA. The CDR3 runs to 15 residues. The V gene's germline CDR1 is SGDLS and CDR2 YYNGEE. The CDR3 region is CASSGAGTNTDTQYF. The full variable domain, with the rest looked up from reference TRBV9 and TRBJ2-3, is DSGVTQTPKHLITATGQRVTLRCSPRSGDLSVYWYQQSLDQGLQFLIQYYNGEERAKGNILERFSAQQFPDLHSELNLSSLELGDSALYFCASSGAGTNTDTQYFGPGTRLTVL.

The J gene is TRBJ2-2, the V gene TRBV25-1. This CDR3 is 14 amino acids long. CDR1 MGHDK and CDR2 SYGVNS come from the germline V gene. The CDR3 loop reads CASSERSVGGELFF.

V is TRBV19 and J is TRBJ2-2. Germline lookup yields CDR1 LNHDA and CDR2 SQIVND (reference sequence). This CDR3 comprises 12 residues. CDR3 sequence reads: CASSRATGELFF.

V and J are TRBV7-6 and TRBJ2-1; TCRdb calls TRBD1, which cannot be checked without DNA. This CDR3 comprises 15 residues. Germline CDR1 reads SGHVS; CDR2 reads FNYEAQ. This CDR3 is CASGSFGQDNNEQFF.

CDR3: CASSYGMSNQPQHF. This sequence joins TRBV2 and TRBJ1-5. This CDR3 spans 14 amino acids. Germline V lookup: CDR1 SNHLY, CDR2 FYNNEI.

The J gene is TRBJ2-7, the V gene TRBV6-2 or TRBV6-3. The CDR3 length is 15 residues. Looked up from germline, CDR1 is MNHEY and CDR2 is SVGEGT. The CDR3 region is CASSYEIGSSYEQYF.

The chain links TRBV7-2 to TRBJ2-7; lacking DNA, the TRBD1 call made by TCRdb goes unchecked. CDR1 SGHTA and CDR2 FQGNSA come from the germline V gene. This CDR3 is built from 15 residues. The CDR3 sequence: CASSQGTGGWYEQYF.

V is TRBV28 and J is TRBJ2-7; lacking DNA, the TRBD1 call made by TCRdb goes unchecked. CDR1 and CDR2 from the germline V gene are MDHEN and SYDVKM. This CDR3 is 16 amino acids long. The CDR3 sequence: CASSSHVPGTEYEQYF.

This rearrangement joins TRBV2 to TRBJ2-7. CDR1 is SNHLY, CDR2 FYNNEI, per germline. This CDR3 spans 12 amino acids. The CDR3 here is CASSTSSYEQYF.

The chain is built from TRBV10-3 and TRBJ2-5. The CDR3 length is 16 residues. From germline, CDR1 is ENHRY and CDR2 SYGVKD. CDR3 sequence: CAISESERLYQETQYF.

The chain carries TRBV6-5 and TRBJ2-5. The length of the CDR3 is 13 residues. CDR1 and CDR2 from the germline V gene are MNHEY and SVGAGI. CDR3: CASSYLGQETQYF.

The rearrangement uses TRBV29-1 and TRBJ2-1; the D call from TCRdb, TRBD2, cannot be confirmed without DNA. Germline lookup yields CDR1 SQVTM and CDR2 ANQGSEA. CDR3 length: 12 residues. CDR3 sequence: CSVEVLPYEQFF.

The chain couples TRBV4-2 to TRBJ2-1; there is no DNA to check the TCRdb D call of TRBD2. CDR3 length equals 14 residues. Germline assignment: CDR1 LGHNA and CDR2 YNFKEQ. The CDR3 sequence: CASSQVLRGHEQFF.

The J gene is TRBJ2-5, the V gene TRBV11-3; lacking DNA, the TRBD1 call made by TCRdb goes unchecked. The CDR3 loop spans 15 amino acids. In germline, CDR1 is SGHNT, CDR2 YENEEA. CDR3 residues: CASSLDGQGQETQYF.

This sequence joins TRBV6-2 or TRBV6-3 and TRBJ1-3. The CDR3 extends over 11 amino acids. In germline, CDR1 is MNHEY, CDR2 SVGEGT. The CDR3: CASSTGNTIYF.

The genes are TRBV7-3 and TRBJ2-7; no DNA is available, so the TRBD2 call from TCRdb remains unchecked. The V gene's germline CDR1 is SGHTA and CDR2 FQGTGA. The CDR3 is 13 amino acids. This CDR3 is CASSSYSGYEQYF.

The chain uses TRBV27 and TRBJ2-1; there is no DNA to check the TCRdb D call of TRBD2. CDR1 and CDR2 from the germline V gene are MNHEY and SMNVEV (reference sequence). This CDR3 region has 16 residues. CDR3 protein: CASRPTPSGIYNEQFF.

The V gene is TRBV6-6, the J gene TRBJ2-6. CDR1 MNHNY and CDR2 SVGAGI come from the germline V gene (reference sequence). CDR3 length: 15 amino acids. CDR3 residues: CASSYPDSGANVLTF.

The CDR3 protein is CSARETNTEAFF. The V and J genes are TRBV20-1 and TRBJ1-1. Germline values: CDR1 DFQATT, CDR2 SNEGSKA (reference sequence). CDR3 length: 12 residues.

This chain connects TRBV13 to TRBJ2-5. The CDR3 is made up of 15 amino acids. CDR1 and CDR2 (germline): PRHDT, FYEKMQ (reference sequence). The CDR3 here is CASSLSIETQETQYF.

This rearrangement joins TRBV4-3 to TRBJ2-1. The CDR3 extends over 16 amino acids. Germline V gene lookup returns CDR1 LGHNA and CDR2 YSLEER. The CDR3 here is CASSQDRTGSYNEQFF.

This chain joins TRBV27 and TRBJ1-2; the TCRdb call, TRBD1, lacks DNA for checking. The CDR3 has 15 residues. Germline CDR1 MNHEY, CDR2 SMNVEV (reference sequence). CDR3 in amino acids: CASSAGGLPNYGYTF.

The CDR3 protein is CASSLSHARYNEQFF. The chain links TRBV28 to TRBJ2-1. Germline CDR1 MDHEN, CDR2 SYDVKM. The CDR3 spans 15 residues.

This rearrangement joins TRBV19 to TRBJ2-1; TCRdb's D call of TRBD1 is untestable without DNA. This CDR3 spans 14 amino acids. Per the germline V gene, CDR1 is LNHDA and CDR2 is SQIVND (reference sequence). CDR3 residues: CASSPMWGGVEQFF.

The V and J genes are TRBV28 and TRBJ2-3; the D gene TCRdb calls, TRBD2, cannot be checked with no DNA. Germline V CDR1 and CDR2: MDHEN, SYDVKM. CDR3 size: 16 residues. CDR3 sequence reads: CASSLLAGPNTDTQYF.

The chain's CDR3 is CASSSSLTTSYEQYF. The gene calls are TRBV7-9 and TRBJ2-7. CDR3 size: 15 residues. Germline CDR1 SEHNR, CDR2 FQNEAQ (reference sequence).